One and the same sample provided the 27 T cell receptor beta chains below, sequenced in a study of naive and memory T cell subsets. The beta constant-region primer was an equimolar mix of two oligonucleotides covering TRBC1 and TRBC2. TCRdb ran MiXCR on the UMI-ligation and nested PCR reads and lists one entry per CDR3 protein. The sample shows 81,000 or so distinct CDR3 sequences, over 7% of them seen only once. Sequencing was carried out using central memory CD4+ T cells from blood. Receptor source: a human donor in good health.

The chain combines TRBV7-2 with TRBJ2-5, with 10 bases lining up with TRBD1. With 7 bases clipped from V and 5 bases from J, the junction kept 10 bases outside the gene matches. CDR1 is SGHTA and CDR2 is FQGNSA in the germline V gene. This CDR3 has 15 amino acids. The CDR3 region is CASTRGGQGIETQYF. The DNA for the CDR3 is TGTGCCAGCACCCGAGGGGGACAGGGGATTGAGACCCAGTACTTC.

Points on this clonotype: This may come from a read error, since a much larger clone is one base off. The V gene is TRBV20-1, the J gene TRBJ1-5, with TRBD1 identical over 10 bases. The germline gives CDR1 DFQATT, CDR2 SNEGSKA (reference sequence). The CDR3 has 16 residues. The CDR3: CSARRPGTGVGQLQHF. The CDR3, as DNA: TGCAGTGCTAGACGTCCCGGGACAGGGGTTGGGCAGCTCCAGCATTTT.

This chain uses TRBV29-1 with TRBJ2-1; no reliable D call. V dropped 5 bases and J dropped 1 base, with 12 bases sitting between them. CDR1 is SQVTM, CDR2 ANQGSEA, per germline. CDR3 size: 14 residues. The CDR3, as DNA: TGCAGCGTTCTGTCTGGTAGATCCTACAATGAGCAGTTCTTC. This translates into CSVLSGRSYNEQFF.

This clonotype was counted at least ten times. The chain carries TRBV7-2 and TRBJ1-1; D unresolved. The V gene lost 8 bases and the J gene lost 1 base, with 11 bases spanning the gap. Germline V CDR1 and CDR2: SGHTA, FQGNSA. The CDR3 runs to 13 residues. The CDR3 loop is CASGVSANTEAFF. As DNA, the CDR3 is TGTGCCAGCGGGGTTTCGGCGAACACTGAAGCTTTCTTT. The entire variable domain, with the rest obtained from reference TRBV7-2 and TRBJ1-1, is as follows: GAGVSQSPSNKVTEKGKDVELRCDPISGHTALYWYRQSLGQGLEFLIYFQGNSAPDKSGLPSDRFSAERTGGSVSTLTIQRTQQEDSAVYLCASGVSANTEAFFGQGTRLTVV.

This clonotype has a handful of counts. V and J are TRBV7-2 and TRBJ2-3; the D is unclear. The germline CDR1 and CDR2 sequences are SGHTA and FQGNSA. V lost 1 base to trimming and J lost 2 bases, with 13 bases between them. This CDR3 has 16 residues. The CDR3 DNA sequence: TGTGCCAGCAGCTTAGTCGGGCCTCAAACCACAGATACGCAGTATTTT. Its protein is CASSLVGPQTTDTQYF.

This clonotype was picked up many times. The chain has TRBV6-5 and TRBJ2-1; TRBD2 agrees at 9 bases. The CDR3 is 17 amino acids. V dropped 0 bases and J dropped 7; count of bases not matched to a gene: 10. Looked up from germline, CDR1 is MNHEY and CDR2 is SVGAGI. CDR3 amino acids: CASSYSSIAGEVNEQFF. The CDR3, as DNA: TGTGCCAGCAGTTACTCTAGTATAGCGGGAGAGGTTAATGAGCAGTTCTTC.

This clonotype was counted between two and nine times. The chain is built from TRBV24-1 and TRBJ2-1; 7 bases are a match to TRBD1. Germline V gene data show CDR1 as KGHDR and CDR2 as SFDVKD. CDR3 length: 17 amino acids. V shed 3 bases, J shed 7 bases, and the junction held 14 bases outside the gene matches. As DNA, the CDR3 is TGTGCCACCAGTGATCCCCGACAGGGCTTGGGGCGTAATGAGCAGTTCTTC. Protein: CATSDPRQGLGRNEQFF.

This clonotype was counted at least ten times. This chain connects TRBV6-5 to TRBJ2-1; D may be TRBD2 (5 bases). Trimming took 6 bases from V and 6 from J, leaving 9 bases between them. CDR3 length equals 12 residues. Germline V gives CDR1 MNHEY, CDR2 SVGAGI. Here the CDR3 DNA reads TGTGCCAGCAGAGGGAGAGTCAATGAGCAGTTCTTC. This sequence encodes CASRGRVNEQFF.

This clonotype was found many times. V is TRBV6-1 and J is TRBJ2-6; weak D call: TRBD2 (6 bases). Per the germline V gene, CDR1 is MNHNS and CDR2 is SASEGT. The CDR3 has 16 amino acids. The V gene lost 4 bases and the J gene lost 4 bases, with 14 bases spanning the gap. The CDR3 sequence: CASSGPGTVGANVLTF. Here the CDR3 DNA reads TGTGCCAGCAGTGGACCTGGGACTGTCGGGGCCAACGTCCTGACTTTC.

The chain uses TRBV6-2 or TRBV6-3 and TRBJ1-5; the D gene is possibly TRBD1 (5 bases). From germline, CDR1 is MNHEY and CDR2 SVGEGT. The ends were cut back, 10 bases at V and 9 bases at J, with 16 bases in the middle. This CDR3 has 12 amino acids. In DNA, the CDR3 is TGTGCCACAAAGGGGAGGTGGCGGCCCCAGCATTTT. It specifies CATKGRWRPQHF.

A few counts support this clonotype. The chain joins TRBV27 to TRBJ2-4, with 8 bases that match TRBD1. With V trimmed by 3 bases and J by 7 bases, 5 bases remained unmatched. This CDR3 has 14 amino acids. Germline assignment: CDR1 MNHEY and CDR2 SMNVEV (reference sequence). In nucleotides, the CDR3 is TGTGCCAGCAGTTTGACAGGGGCCTGGAACATTCAGTACTTC. Translated: CASSLTGAWNIQYF.

This clonotype was counted ten times or more. J is TRBJ2-3 and V is TRBV28; tentative D call: TRBD2 (5 bases). Germline lookup yields CDR1 MDHEN and CDR2 SYDVKM. The CDR3 spans 14 residues. Trimming took 2 bases from V and 2 from J, leaving 8 bases between them. This chain's CDR3 is CASSLDLATDTQYF. DNA of the CDR3: TGTGCCAGCAGTTTAGATCTAGCCACAGATACGCAGTATTTT.

This clonotype appeared many times. The rearrangement links TRBV10-3 to TRBJ2-7, with no clear D. Per the germline V gene, CDR1 is ENHRY and CDR2 is SYGVKD. The V and J ends lost 6 bases and 4 bases respectively, with 13 bases between them. The CDR3 is 13 residues long. CDR3: CAISDGLEYEQYF. In nucleotides, the CDR3 is TGTGCCATCAGCGACGGGTTGGAATACGAGCAGTACTTC.

This clonotype has a count of ten or more. The chain links TRBV7-2 to TRBJ2-1; a weak D match, TRBD1 (5 bases). Germline V gene lookup returns CDR1 SGHTA and CDR2 FQGNSA. V was pared by 4 bases and J by 9 bases, with 10 bases between. The CDR3 is 12 amino acids. CDR3 residues: CASSYDRLEQFF. The DNA of the CDR3 is TGTGCCAGCAGCTACGACAGACTTGAGCAGTTCTTC.

At least ten counts were recorded for this clonotype. The genes are TRBV4-2 and TRBJ2-3; D call uncertain. The germline V gene encodes CDR1 LGHNA and CDR2 YNFKEQ. V was cut by 1 base and J by 6 bases, with 5 bases left in between. CDR3 length: 12 amino acids. The DNA of the CDR3 is TGTGCCAGCAGCCAAGTTCTGGATACGCAGTATTTT. This encodes CASSQVLDTQYF.

This clonotype has more than one count but fewer than ten. The rearrangement joins TRBV7-2 to TRBJ2-1, with D perhaps matching TRBD2 (5 bases). V was clipped by 1 base and J by 7 bases, with 11 bases between them. The CDR3 sequence is 14 residues long. CDR1 is SGHTA, CDR2 FQGNSA, per germline. CDR3 amino acids: CASSLEVAQNEQFF. CDR3 in DNA: TGTGCCAGCAGCTTAGAGGTAGCGCAAAATGAGCAGTTCTTC.

This clonotype was observed a few times. The J gene is TRBJ2-4, the V gene TRBV7-7; no clear D. The CDR3 has 14 amino acids. The germline V gene has CDR1 SSHAT and CDR2 FNYEAQ (reference sequence). V was cut by 5 bases and J by 2 bases, with 10 bases left in between. Here the CDR3 DNA reads TGTGCCAGCAGCCCCCAATCCACCAAAAACATTCAGTACTTC. This sequence encodes CASSPQSTKNIQYF.

This clonotype was observed many times. The chain is built from TRBV28 and TRBJ1-2; D ambiguous. Germline assignment: CDR1 MDHEN and CDR2 SYDVKM. V lost 2 bases to trimming and J lost 8 bases, with 12 bases between them. This CDR3 region has 13 residues. In DNA form, the CDR3 reads TGTGCCAGCAGTTTAACTACCGGAAGGGGCTACACCTTC. Translation: CASSLTTGRGYTF.

The chain has TRBV7-2 and TRBJ1-2; the D is unclear. This CDR3 is 15 amino acids long. V was cut by 5 bases and J by 1 base, with 14 bases left in between. The V gene's germline CDR1 is SGHTA and CDR2 FQGNSA. In DNA, the CDR3 is TGTGCCAGCAGCACCCAGCACCGGAATAACTATGGCTACACCTTC. Encoded protein: CASSTQHRNNYGYTF.

This clonotype was picked up one time. The genes are TRBV20-1 and TRBJ2-1, with 8 bases aligning to TRBD2. The CDR3 is made up of 13 amino acids. CDR1 and CDR2 (germline): DFQATT, SNEGSKA (reference sequence). Germline trimming cut 6 bases from V and 6 bases from J; bases unmatched to any gene: 7. As DNA, the CDR3 is TGCAGTGCCCCTCAGCGGGGGAGCAATGAGCAGTTCTTC. Protein sequence: CSAPQRGSNEQFF.

This clonotype has a count of ten or more. The rearrangement joins TRBV29-1 to TRBJ2-1; the D gene is possibly TRBD2 (6 bases). V lost 7 bases and J 12 bases, leaving 13 bases between the germline ends. The CDR3 spans 10 residues. CDR1 and CDR2 from the germline V gene are SQVTM and ANQGSEA. The CDR3 protein is CSGGEVVQFF. The CDR3 coding sequence is TGCAGCGGGGGGGAAGTGGTGCAGTTCTTC.

This clonotype was counted ten times or more. The chain combines TRBV10-2 with TRBJ2-7, with 11 bases matching TRBD1. This CDR3 is built from 15 residues. Trimming removed 8 bases from V and 1 base from J; junction bases left unmatched: 7. Germline-derived CDR1 and CDR2 are WSHSY and SAAADI. This chain's CDR3 is CASGQGQGASYEQYF. The CDR3 DNA is TGCGCCAGCGGGCAAGGACAGGGGGCGTCCTACGAGCAGTACTTC.

This clonotype was seen many times. This chain connects TRBV29-1 to TRBJ1-2, with a tentative D call TRBD1 (5 bases). Germline lookup yields CDR1 SQVTM and CDR2 ANQGSEA. V was cut by 4 bases and J by 5 bases, with 17 bases left in between. This CDR3 comprises 14 residues. CDR3 sequence: CSVVKGGGDYGYTF. The CDR3 DNA follows: TGCAGCGTTGTAAAAGGTGGAGGGGATTATGGCTACACCTTC.

Notes on this clonotype: A much larger clone lies one base from this, so it may be a read error. V is TRBV29-1 and J is TRBJ1-1, with TRBD1 identical over 8 bases. Germline V CDR1 and CDR2: SQVTM, ANQGSEA. CDR3 length equals 10 residues. CDR3 region: CGVGDRQAFF. CDR3 nucleotide sequence: TGCGGCGTAGGGGACAGGCAAGCTTTCTTT.

This clonotype was recorded at least ten times. The chain joins TRBV20-1 to TRBJ2-1; 11 bases align to TRBD2. Germline V CDR1 and CDR2: DFQATT, SNEGSKA (reference sequence). The CDR3 contains 14 residues. The V segment lost 3 bases and the J segment 4 bases; nucleotides outside the gene matches: 2. The CDR3 sequence is CSASSGRAYNEQFF. The CDR3 nucleotides read TGCAGTGCTAGTAGCGGGAGGGCGTACAATGAGCAGTTCTTC.

This clonotype turned up a few times. The chain's CDR3 is CATGQLDGKLFF. The CDR3 coding sequence is TGTGCCACCGGACAGTTGGATGGAAAACTGTTTTTT. The J gene is TRBJ1-4, the V gene TRBV15, with D possibly matching TRBD1 (6 bases). Trimming cost V 8 bases and J 10 bases, with 14 bases left between them. This CDR3 contains 12 residues. In germline, CDR1 is LNHNV, CDR2 YYDKDF (reference sequence).

This clonotype was found many times. The chain combines TRBV6-2 or TRBV6-3 with TRBJ1-6; D ambiguous. V lost 2 bases and J 9 bases, leaving 14 bases between the germline ends. The CDR3 totals 15 residues. Germline V gene sequence: CDR1 MNHEY, CDR2 SVGEGT. CDR3 DNA sequence: TGTGCCAGCAGTTACGTCGGGATCTCTAGTTCACCCCTCCACTTT. Translating it yields CASSYVGISSSPLHF.